This T cell receptor (beta chain) was recovered during a study of T cells in Graves' hyperthyroidism and ophthalmopathy. Study outcomes and limitations: Most clonotypes expanded in thyroid above 0.001 were likewise present in blood.

It was RNA transcripts that yielded the amplified TCR beta CDR3 regions. HTBI primers were employed in a first-round RT-PCR of the TCR CDR3. TCRdb re-called the multiplex PCR reads through MiXCR, storing one row per CDR3 protein. Of under 450,000 distinct CDR3 sequences listed, 15% to 19% were seen once; the top ten hold approximately 7.5%. At least ten counts were recorded for this clonotype. The target antigen is unknown. CDR3 length: 13 residues. With 4 bases removed from V and 12 bases from J, the gap between germline ends came to 15 bases. Germline CDR1 KGHDR, CDR2 SFDVKD. An absence of ophthalmopathy progression within 18 months meant stable Graves' hyperthyroidism. Recently diagnosed hyperthyroidism of less than 2 months' duration affected patients aged 18 to 65. Used for diagnoses were clinical symptoms, serum thyroxine and TRAb, thyroid ultrasound and orbital computed tomography.

The sequenced sample consisted of blood. The sequence was collected from a woman between 18 and 29 years old with Graves' hyperthyroidism. This sequence joins TRBV24-1 and TRBJ2-1; D gene uncertain. CDR3 sequence (DNA): TGTGCCACCAGTGACCTCGTGCGATCAGGGCAGTTCTTC. This codes for CATSDLVRSGQFF.